The rows below give T cell receptor beta chains drawn from one sample of a study of glioma-infiltrating T cells after dendritic cell vaccination. Profiled with immunoSEQ multiplex PCR; TCRdb holds only in-frame clones, not every one. This table holds more than 100,000 clones, 81% found once. Specimen: blood, collected before dendritic cell vaccination. The receptors shown here come from a human donor with glioblastoma. Both conserved end residues are part of each CDR3. Each record gives: J gene, V gene, D gene, clone size, CDR3 protein, CDR3 DNA. D genes are given only for firm matches. A clone size is listed for some rows: how often the clone was seen (once, few, many), or a class if it is expanded.

>TRBJ1-4|TRBV18|TRBD1|-
CASSPIGTGTINEKLFF
TGTGCCAGCTCACCGATCGGGACAGGGACGATTAATGAAAAACTGTTTTTT
>TRBJ2-7|TRBV7-6|TRBD1|-
CASSLRFLGQGDEQYF
TGTGCCAGCAGCTTACGGTTTTTGGGACAGGGGGACGAGCAGTACTTC
>TRBJ1-1|TRBV5-1|-|-
CASSLYPGRGSAPEAFF
TGCGCCAGCAGCTTGTATCCCGGGAGAGGGTCGGCCCCTGAAGCTTTCTTT
>TRBJ2-5|TRBV4-1|-|-
CASSRSSPGVGEQYF
TGCGCCAGCAGCCGATCCTCGCCCGGCGTCGGGGAGCAGTACTTC
>TRBJ2-5|TRBV10-3|TRBD2|-
CAISAGTSGYQETQYF
TGTGCCATCAGTGCTGGGACTAGCGGGTACCAAGAGACCCAGTACTTC
>TRBJ2-3|TRBV27|-|once
CASRSQEYSTDTQYF
TGTGCCAGCAGGTCACAGGAGTATAGCACAGATACGCAGTATTTT
>TRBJ1-1|TRBV5-4|-|few
CASTAGRGMNTEAFF
TGTGCCAGCACGGCAGGCCGGGGTATGAACACTGAAGCTTTCTTT
>TRBJ1-1|TRBV20-1|-|-
CSARRNTEAFF
TGCAGTGCTAGACGTAACACTGAAGCTTTCTTT
>TRBJ2-1|TRBV2|-|once
CAIRDRAYNEQFF
TGTGCCATCCGAGACAGAGCCTACAATGAGCAGTTCTTC
>TRBJ2-3|TRBV7-9|-|-
CASSWLDYLADTQYF
TGTGCCAGCAGCTGGCTGGACTATCTTGCGGATACGCAGTATTTT
>TRBJ1-2|TRBV6-6|TRBD1|-
CASSFIQGDGYTF
TGTGCCAGCAGTTTCATACAGGGGGATGGCTACACCTTC
>TRBJ2-3|TRBV7-2|TRBD2|-
CASSSEAGRDTQYF
TGTGCCAGCAGCTCCGAAGCGGGGAGAGATACGCAGTATTTT